Sequencing of this TCR beta chain was carried out in a study of T cells in Graves' hyperthyroidism and ophthalmopathy. Looking at the study overall: Peripheral blood was secured at the point of initial diagnosis, before any treatment.

The source material, RNA transcripts, was used to amplify TCR beta CDR3 regions. Carried out on the TCR CDR3, a first-round RT-PCR used the HTBI primer set. TCRdb re-called the multiplex PCR reads with MiXCR, one entry per CDR3 protein. The sample contains around 210,000 distinct CDR3 sequences, around 17% of which appear only once. This clonotype was recorded many times. No antigen is known for it. Study results and limitations: Most thyroid clonotypes that were expanded above 0.001 also turned up in blood.

Absence of ophthalmopathy progression within 18 months defined stable Graves' hyperthyroidism. PBMCs came from 9 to 10 ml fresh peripheral blood. This CDR3 comprises 14 residues. Germline V CDR1 and CDR2: SGHAT, FQDESV (reference sequence). With 6 bases clipped from V and 5 bases from J, the junction kept 5 bases outside the gene matches. The source material was blood. The TCR originated in a woman in her forties or fifties with Graves' hyperthyroidism. V usage is TRBV11-1 and J usage is TRBJ2-7, with TRBD2 identical over 12 bases. CDR3 coding DNA: TGTGCCAGCAGACGGCGACTAGCGGGAGACGAGCAGTACTTC. Its translation is CASRRRLAGDEQYF.